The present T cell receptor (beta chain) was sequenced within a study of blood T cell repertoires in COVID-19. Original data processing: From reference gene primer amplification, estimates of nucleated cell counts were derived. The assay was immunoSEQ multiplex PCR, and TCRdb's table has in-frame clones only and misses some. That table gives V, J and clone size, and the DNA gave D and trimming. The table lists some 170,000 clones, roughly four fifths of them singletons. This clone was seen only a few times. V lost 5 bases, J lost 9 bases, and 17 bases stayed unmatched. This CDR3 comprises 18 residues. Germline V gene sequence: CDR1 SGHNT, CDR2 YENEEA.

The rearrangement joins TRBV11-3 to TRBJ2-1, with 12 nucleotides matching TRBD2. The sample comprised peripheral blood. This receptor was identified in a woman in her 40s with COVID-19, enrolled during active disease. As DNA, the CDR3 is TGTGCCAGCAGCCCCGACCCGGGACTAGCGGGTTTTGTGGGTGAGCAGTTCTTC. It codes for CASSPDPGLAGFVGEQFF.